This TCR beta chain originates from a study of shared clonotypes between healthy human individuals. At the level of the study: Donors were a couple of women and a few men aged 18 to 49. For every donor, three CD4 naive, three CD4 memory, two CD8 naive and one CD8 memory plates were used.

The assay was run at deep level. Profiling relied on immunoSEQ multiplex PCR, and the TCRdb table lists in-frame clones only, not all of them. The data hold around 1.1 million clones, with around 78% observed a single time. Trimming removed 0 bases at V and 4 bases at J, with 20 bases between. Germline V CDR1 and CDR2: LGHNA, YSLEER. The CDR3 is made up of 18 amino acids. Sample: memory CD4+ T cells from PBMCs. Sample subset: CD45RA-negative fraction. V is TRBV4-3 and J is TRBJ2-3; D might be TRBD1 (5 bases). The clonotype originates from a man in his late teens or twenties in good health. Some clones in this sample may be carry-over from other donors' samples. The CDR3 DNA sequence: TGCGCCAGCAGCCAAGAAATCGCAGGGCCAGGGCAAGCAGATACGCAGTATTTT. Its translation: CASSQEIAGPGQADTQYF.